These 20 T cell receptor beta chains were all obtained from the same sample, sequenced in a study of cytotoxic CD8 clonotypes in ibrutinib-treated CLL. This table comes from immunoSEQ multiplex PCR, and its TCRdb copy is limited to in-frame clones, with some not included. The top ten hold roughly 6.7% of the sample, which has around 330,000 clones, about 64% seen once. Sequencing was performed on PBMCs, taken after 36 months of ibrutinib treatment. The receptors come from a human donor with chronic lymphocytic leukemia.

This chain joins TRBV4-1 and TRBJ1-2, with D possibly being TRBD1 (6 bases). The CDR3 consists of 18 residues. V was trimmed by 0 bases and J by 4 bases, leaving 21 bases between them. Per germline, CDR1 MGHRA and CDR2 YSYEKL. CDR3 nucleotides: TGCGCCAGCAGCCAAGATCTTCCGGCGGGACAATATGCCTATGGCTACACCTTC. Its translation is CASSQDLPAGQYAYGYTF.

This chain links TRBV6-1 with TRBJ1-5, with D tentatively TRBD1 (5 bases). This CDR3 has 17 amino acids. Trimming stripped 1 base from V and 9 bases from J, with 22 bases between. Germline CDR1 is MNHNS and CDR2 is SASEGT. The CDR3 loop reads CASSEVWAGGNYRPQHF. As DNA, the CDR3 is TGTGCCAGCAGTGAAGTTTGGGCGGGGGGAAATTATAGGCCCCAGCATTTT.

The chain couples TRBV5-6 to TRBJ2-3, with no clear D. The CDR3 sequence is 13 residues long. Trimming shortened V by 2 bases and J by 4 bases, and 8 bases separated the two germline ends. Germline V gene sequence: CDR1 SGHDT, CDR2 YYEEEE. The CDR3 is CASSLVGSDTQYF. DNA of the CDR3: TGTGCCAGCAGCTTAGTTGGGTCAGATACGCAGTATTTT.

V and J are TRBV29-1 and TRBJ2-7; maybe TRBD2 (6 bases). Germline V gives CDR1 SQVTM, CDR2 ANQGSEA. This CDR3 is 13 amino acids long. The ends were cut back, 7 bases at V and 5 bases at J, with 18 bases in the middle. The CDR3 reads CSARTWEEDEQYF. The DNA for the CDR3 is TGCAGCGCCCGAACCTGGGAGGAGGACGAGCAGTACTTC.

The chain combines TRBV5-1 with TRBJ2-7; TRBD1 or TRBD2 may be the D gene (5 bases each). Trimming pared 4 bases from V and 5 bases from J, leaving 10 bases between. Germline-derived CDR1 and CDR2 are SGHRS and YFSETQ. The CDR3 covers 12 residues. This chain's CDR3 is CASSHGTHEQYF. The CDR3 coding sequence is TGCGCCAGCAGCCACGGGACCCACGAGCAGTACTTC. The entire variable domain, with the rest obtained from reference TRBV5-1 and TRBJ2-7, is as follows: KAGVTQTPRYLIKTRGQQVTLSCSPISGHRSVSWYQQTPGQGLQFLFEYFSETQRNKGNFPGRFSGRQFSNSRSEMNVSTLELGDSALYLCASSHGTHEQYFGPGTRLTVT.

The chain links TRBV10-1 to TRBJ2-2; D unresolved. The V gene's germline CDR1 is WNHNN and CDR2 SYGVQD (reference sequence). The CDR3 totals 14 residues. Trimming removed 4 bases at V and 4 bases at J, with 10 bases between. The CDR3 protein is CASSGTRGTGELFF. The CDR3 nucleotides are TGCGCCAGCAGTGGGACCCGAGGCACCGGGGAGCTGTTTTTT.

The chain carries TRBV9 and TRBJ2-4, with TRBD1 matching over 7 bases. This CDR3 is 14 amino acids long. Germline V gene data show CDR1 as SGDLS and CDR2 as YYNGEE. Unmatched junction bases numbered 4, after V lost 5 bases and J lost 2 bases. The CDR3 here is CASSEQGSKNIQYF. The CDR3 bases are TGTGCCAGCAGTGAACAGGGGTCCAAAAACATTCAGTACTTC.

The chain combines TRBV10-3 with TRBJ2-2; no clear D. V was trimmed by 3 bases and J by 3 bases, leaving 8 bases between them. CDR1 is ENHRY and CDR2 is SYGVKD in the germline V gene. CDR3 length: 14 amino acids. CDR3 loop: CAISDYRDTGELFF. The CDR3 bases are TGTGCCATCAGTGATTACAGAGACACCGGGGAGCTGTTTTTT.

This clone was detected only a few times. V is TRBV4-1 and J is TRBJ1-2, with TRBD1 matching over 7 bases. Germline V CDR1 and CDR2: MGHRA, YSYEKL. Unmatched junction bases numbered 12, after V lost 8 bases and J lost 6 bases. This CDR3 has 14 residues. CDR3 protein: CASGTTGTADGYTF. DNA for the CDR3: TGCGCCAGCGGGACTACCGGGACAGCAGATGGCTACACCTTC.

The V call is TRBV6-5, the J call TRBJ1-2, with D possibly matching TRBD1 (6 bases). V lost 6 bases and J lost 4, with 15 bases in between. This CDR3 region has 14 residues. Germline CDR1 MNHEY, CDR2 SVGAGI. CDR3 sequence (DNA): TGTGCCAGCAGGCCTAACAGGGCGGGCTATGGCTACACCTTC. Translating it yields CASRPNRAGYGYTF.

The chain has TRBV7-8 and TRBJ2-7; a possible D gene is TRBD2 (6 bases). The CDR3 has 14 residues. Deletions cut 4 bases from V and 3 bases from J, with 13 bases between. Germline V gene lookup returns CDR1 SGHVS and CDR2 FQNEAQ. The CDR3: CASSYGPGDYEQYF. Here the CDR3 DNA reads TGTGCCAGCAGCTATGGCCCGGGGGACTACGAGCAGTACTTC.

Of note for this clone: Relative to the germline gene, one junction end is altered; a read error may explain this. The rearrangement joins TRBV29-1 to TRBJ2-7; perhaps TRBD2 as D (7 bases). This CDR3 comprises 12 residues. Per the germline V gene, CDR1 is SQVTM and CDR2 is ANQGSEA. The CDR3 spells CSVDSGFRGGLF. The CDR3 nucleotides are TGCAGCGTTGATTCAGGGTTTAGGGGGGGGCTCTTC.

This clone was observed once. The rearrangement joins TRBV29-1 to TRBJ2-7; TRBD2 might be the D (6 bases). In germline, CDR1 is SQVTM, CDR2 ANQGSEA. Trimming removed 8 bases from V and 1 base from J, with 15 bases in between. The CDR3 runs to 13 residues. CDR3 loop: CSCRLAGSYEQYF. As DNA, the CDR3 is TGCAGCTGCAGACTCGCGGGGTCCTACGAGCAGTACTTC.

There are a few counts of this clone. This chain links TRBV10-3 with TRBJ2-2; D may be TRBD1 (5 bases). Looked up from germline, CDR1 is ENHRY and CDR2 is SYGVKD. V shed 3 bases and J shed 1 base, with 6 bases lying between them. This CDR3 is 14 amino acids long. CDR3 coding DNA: TGTGCCATCAGTGAAGGGGAGAACACCGGGGAGCTGTTTTTT. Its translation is CAISEGENTGELFF.

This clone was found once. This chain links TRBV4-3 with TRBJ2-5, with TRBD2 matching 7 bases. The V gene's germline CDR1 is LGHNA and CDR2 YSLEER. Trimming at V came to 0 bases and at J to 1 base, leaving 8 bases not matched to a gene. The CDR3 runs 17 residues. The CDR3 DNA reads TGCGCCAGCAGCCAAGATCTTCAGCTAGCGGCCCAAGAGACCCAGTACTTC. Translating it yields CASSQDLQLAAQETQYF.

CDR3: CASSTRSQETQYF. The CDR3 DNA reads as TGTGCCAGCAGTACCCGGTCCCAAGAGACCCAGTACTTC. The chain joins TRBV25-1 to TRBJ2-5, with D unresolved. The length of the CDR3 is 13 residues. Per germline, CDR1 MGHDK and CDR2 SYGVNS. V lost 5 bases and J 1 base, leaving 8 bases between the germline ends.

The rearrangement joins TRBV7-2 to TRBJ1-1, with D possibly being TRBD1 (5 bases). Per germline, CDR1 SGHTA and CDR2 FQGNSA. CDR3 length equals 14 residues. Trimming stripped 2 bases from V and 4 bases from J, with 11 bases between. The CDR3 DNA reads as TGTGCCAGCAGCTTAACCCCAGGGACCACTGAAGCTTTCTTT. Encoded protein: CASSLTPGTTEAFF.

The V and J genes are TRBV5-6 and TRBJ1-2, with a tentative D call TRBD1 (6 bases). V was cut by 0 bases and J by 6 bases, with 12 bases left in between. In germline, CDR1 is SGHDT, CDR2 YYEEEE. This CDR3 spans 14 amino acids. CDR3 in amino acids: CASSLASAGDGYTF. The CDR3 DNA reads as TGTGCCAGCAGCTTGGCCTCGGCAGGGGATGGCTACACCTTC.

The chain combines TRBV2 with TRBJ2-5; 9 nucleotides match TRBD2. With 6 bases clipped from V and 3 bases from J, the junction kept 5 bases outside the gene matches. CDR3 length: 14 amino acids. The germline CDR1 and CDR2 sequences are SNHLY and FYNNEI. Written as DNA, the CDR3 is TGTGCCAGCAGGAGACTAGCGGATAAAGAGACCCAGTACTTC. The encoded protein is CASRRLADKETQYF.

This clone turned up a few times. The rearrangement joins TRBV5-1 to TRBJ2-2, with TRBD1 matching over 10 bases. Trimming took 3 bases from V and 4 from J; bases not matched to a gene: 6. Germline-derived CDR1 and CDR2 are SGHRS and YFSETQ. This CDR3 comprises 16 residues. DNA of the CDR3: TGCGCCAGCAGCTCCCGACAGGGGGCGGGCACCGGGGAGCTGTTTTTT. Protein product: CASSSRQGAGTGELFF.